The rows below give T cell receptor beta chains drawn from one sample of a study of cytomegalovirus exposure and HLA in healthy donors. Profiled with immunoSEQ multiplex PCR; TCRdb holds only in-frame clones, not every one. The table shows about 140,000 clones, with around three quarters occurring only once. The sequenced sample was PBMCs. Receptor source: a man younger than 40 in good health and CMV-seronegative. Each CDR3 is given with its conserved first and last residue. A D gene is named only where the DNA matches it firmly. Clone size is given for some rows only: seen once, a few or many times, or a class if the clone is expanded.

DNA,CDR3,V,size,D,J
TGTGCCAGCAGCCAACACCAGGCAGCCTCTGGAAACACCATATATTTT,CASSQHQAASGNTIYF,TRBV14,.,.,TRBJ1-3
TGTGCCAGCATCGGGACTAGCGGGGGTTTCTACAATGAGCAGTTCTTC,CASIGTSGGFYNEQFF,TRBV2,.,TRBD2,TRBJ2-1
TGTGCCAGCAGTGTCGGGGGACTAGGGGATAGCGAGCAGTACTTC,CASSVGGLGDSEQYF,TRBV2,.,TRBD2,TRBJ2-7
TGTGCCAGCAGTCCCAGGGACAGGGTGGGCACCAACACCGGGGAGCTGTTTTTT,CASSPRDRVGTNTGELFF,TRBV27,.,TRBD1,TRBJ2-2
TGCGCCAGCAGCTTGGCCCATACCCCGGGACAGGGGATTCTTGGTACCGGGGAGCTGTTTTTT,CASSLAHTPGQGILGTGELFF,TRBV5-1,.,TRBD1,TRBJ2-2
TGTGCCAGTAGTATATACCCCCGGTTAAATGAGCAGTTCTTC,CASSIYPRLNEQFF,TRBV19,.,.,TRBJ2-1
TGCGCCAGCAGAAGGGAGCAGGGGGTGTATGGCTACACCTTC,CASRREQGVYGYTF,TRBV5-1,.,TRBD1,TRBJ1-2
TGTGCCAGCAGCTTAGATCACAGCGGGGGGGCGTTGAAGACCCAGTACTTC,CASSLDHSGGALKTQYF,TRBV7-2,.,TRBD2,TRBJ2-5
TGTGCCAGCTCACCCCCGACTAGAACAGATACGCAGTATTTT,CASSPPTRTDTQYF,TRBV18,.,.,TRBJ2-3
TGCGCCAGCAGCCCGGGGGACAGGGCGGCCGGGGAGCTGTTTTTT,CASSPGDRAAGELFF,TRBV4-1,.,TRBD1,TRBJ2-2
TGTGCCAGCAGTGTTAACAGGGGCCACGAGCAGTACTTC,CASSVNRGHEQYF,TRBV2,once,TRBD1,TRBJ2-7
TGCGCCAGCAGCCCCCGGGAAAAGATCCCTAACTATGGCTACACCTTC,CASSPREKIPNYGYTF,TRBV5-1,.,.,TRBJ1-2
TGTGCCAGCAGCCGAGCCCTAGATACGCAGTATTTT,CASSRALDTQYF,TRBV7-2,.,.,TRBJ2-3
TGTGCCAGCTCACCGTTTGAGGGAATCACCGGGGAGCTGTTTTTT,CASSPFEGITGELFF,TRBV18,.,.,TRBJ2-2
TGCAGTGCTCACCGTGGGAGGGCCCAGCATTTT,CSAHRGRAQHF,TRBV20-1,.,.,TRBJ1-5
TGTGCCAGCAGCCAAGGTCGCGAGGAGACCCAGTACTTC,CASSQGREETQYF,TRBV14,.,.,TRBJ2-5
TGCGCCAGCAGCCAAGACTCCCGGGGGGGCTCCTACAATGAGCAGTTCTTC,CASSQDSRGGSYNEQFF,TRBV4-1,.,TRBD2,TRBJ2-1
TGTGCCAGCTCGAGATCGGGACAGGGTGGCTACACCTTC,CASSRSGQGGYTF,TRBV6-5,.,TRBD1,TRBJ1-2
TGTGCCAGTAGGACGACAGGGGGCCATGAAAAACTGTTTTTT,CASRTTGGHEKLFF,TRBV19,.,TRBD1,TRBJ1-4
TGTGCCAGCAAGATCGGGGTGTCTAACTATGGCTACACCTTC,CASKIGVSNYGYTF,TRBV6-1,.,.,TRBJ1-2
TGCGCCAGCAGCTTGGGACTAGAGGGGTATGAGCAGTTCTTC,CASSLGLEGYEQFF,TRBV5-1,.,.,TRBJ2-1
TGTGCTAGCAGCCAACGGTTGGGCACAGATACGCAGTATTTT,CASSQRLGTDTQYF,TRBV7-7,.,.,TRBJ2-3
TGTGCCAGCAGCCGCCGGAGGGGGCAAGGAGAGACCCAGTACTTC,CASSRRRGQGETQYF,TRBV11-2,.,.,TRBJ2-5
TGCGCCAGCGTACACCCCCTACAGGGGAGGCAGTTCTTC,CASVHPLQGRQFF,TRBV5-1,.,TRBD1,TRBJ2-1
TGTGCAGACCAACAGGGGACGAGCAACGAGCAGTACTTC,CADQQGTSNEQYF,TRBV12-5,.,TRBD1,TRBJ2-7
TGTGCCAGCAGCGCAGTGGGGACAGGGAATTCACCCCTCCACTTT,CASSAVGTGNSPLHF,TRBV9,once,TRBD1,TRBJ1-6
TGTGCCAGCAGCTTAGACCCAGGGCTCTACGAGCAGTACTTC,CASSLDPGLYEQYF,TRBV11-2,.,.,TRBJ2-7
TGTGCCAGCAGCCTCGGACTAGCGGGAGTGAACAATGAGCAGTTCTTC,CASSLGLAGVNNEQFF,TRBV16,few,TRBD2,TRBJ2-1
TGTGCCAGCAGTTTACAGGGGCTGGAGACCCAGTACTTC,CASSLQGLETQYF,TRBV27,.,.,TRBJ2-5
TGCGCCAGCAGCTTGTCGAGCTCACTCTCCTATAATTCACCCCTCCACTTT,CASSLSSSLSYNSPLHF,TRBV5-1,.,.,TRBJ1-6
TGTGCCAGCAGGTGGCCTTTCCGATTCGAAAAACTGTTTTTT,CASRWPFRFEKLFF,TRBV6-4,.,.,TRBJ1-4
TGTGCCAGCAGTTTATCTCTAATCGGGGAGACCCAGTACTTC,CASSLSLIGETQYF,TRBV27,.,.,TRBJ2-5
TGTGCCAGCACCCCTATGCTGGGGAGTGGCTACACCTTC,CASTPMLGSGYTF,TRBV7-9,.,.,TRBJ1-2
TGTGCCACCCTCCCTCGTGGGGGGAGGAATGAGCAGTTCTTC,CATLPRGGRNEQFF,TRBV19,.,.,TRBJ2-1
TGTGCCAGCAGCTTAGAGCAGGCCAGGCAAGCTTTCTTT,CASSLEQARQAFF,TRBV11-2,.,.,TRBJ1-1
TGTGCCAGCACCCAGGGGTACGAGCAGTACTTC,CASTQGYEQYF,TRBV6-5,few,.,TRBJ2-7
TGTGCCAGCAGTTTAGGAGGGCAAGCTTTCTTT,CASSLGGQAFF,TRBV28,.,.,TRBJ1-1
TGTGCCAGCAGTCGGGTAGGGCGGGAGTGGGAAAGGAATGAGCAGTTCTTC,CASSRVGREWERNEQFF,TRBV7-3,.,TRBD2,TRBJ2-1
TGTGCCAGCAGCCAAGAGCGCTGGACCGGGGAGCTGTTTTTT,CASSQERWTGELFF,TRBV4-2,.,.,TRBJ2-2
TGTGCCACCAGCAGACAGGGTCAAGGTCAGCCCCAGCATTTT,CATSRQGQGQPQHF,TRBV15,.,.,TRBJ1-5
TGTGCCAGCAGCGGCATACACAGGGTGAGCTCTGGAAACACCATATATTTT,CASSGIHRVSSGNTIYF,TRBV7-9,.,.,TRBJ1-3
TGTGCCAGCAGTACTAAAAACAACTACAATGAGCAGTTCTTC,CASSTKNNYNEQFF,TRBV28,.,.,TRBJ2-1
TGTGCCAGCAGCCAAGATACATCGGAGACCCAGTACTTC,CASSQDTSETQYF,TRBV4-2,.,.,TRBJ2-5
TGCGCCAGCAGCTTAGAACAGGGCCCTAGACTCTATGGCTACACCTTC,CASSLEQGPRLYGYTF,TRBV5-1,.,.,TRBJ1-2
TGTGCCAGCAGTGAATTGCATCGCTCCGGTCCCGGGGAGCTGTTTTTT,CASSELHRSGPGELFF,TRBV6-1,.,.,TRBJ2-2
TGTGCCAGCAGCCGCTCAGGGAAACAAGAGACCCAGTACTTC,CASSRSGKQETQYF,TRBV7-7,.,.,TRBJ2-5
TGCGCCAGCAGCCAAGATCTGGGAGGACTAGCGGGCTACGAGCAGTACTTC,CASSQDLGGLAGYEQYF,TRBV4-1,.,TRBD2,TRBJ2-7
TGTGCCAGCAGCCACGGGACAGGGGAAACCTATGGCTACACCTTC,CASSHGTGETYGYTF,TRBV4-2,once,TRBD1,TRBJ1-2
TGCGCCAGCAGCTTGGGGCAGGGGCTCTATGGCTACACCTTC,CASSLGQGLYGYTF,TRBV5-1,.,.,TRBJ1-2
TGTGCCAGCAGTCGTTTCTATACCTTGGGACAGGGAAATGAAAAACTGTTTTTT,CASSRFYTLGQGNEKLFF,TRBV2,.,TRBD1,TRBJ1-4
TGTGCCACCAGCAGAGATAACTTGAGGGAAAAACTGTTTTTT,CATSRDNLREKLFF,TRBV15,.,.,TRBJ1-4
TGTGCCAGCAGTCCCTCAGGGTCTCTTAGAGAAAAACTGTTTTTT,CASSPSGSLREKLFF,TRBV5-8,.,.,TRBJ1-4
TGTGCCAGCAGACAGGGGAATCAGCCCCAGCATTTT,CASRQGNQPQHF,TRBV2,.,TRBD1,TRBJ1-5
TGTGCCAGCAGTACAGGGATTCGCACAGATACGCAGTATTTT,CASSTGIRTDTQYF,TRBV13,.,.,TRBJ2-3